Listed here is a single T cell receptor beta chain. The CDR3 sequence is 17 residues long. In germline, CDR1 is SQVTM, CDR2 ANQGSEA. J was trimmed by 1 base and V by 4 bases; bases with no gene match: 5. This specimen comes from a study of technical replicates of blood from a handful of donors. TCRdb keeps only in-frame clones here, not all; method: immunoSEQ multiplex PCR. Of roughly 61,000 clones in the sample, approximately 97% were seen once. The chain links TRBV29-1 to TRBJ2-3; TRBD2 aligns across 16 bases. This sequence was found in a human donor in good health. Specimen: T cells isolated from PBMCs. The CDR3 loop is CSVAGTSGGGGTDTQYF. The DNA for the CDR3 is TGCAGCGTTGCGGGGACTAGCGGGGGGGGTGGCACAGATACGCAGTATTTT.